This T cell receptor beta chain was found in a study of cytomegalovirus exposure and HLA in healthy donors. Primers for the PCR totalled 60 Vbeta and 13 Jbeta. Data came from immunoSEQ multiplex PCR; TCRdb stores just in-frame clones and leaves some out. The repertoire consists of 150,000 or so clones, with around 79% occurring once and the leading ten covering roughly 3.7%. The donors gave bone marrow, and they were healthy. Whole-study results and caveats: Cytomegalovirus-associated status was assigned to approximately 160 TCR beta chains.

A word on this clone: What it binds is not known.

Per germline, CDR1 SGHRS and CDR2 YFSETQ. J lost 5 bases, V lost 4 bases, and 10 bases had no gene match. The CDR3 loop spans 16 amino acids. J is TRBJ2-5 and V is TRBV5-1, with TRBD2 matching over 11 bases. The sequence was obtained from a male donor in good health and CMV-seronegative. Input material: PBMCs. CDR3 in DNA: TGCGCCAGCAGCGGTCTAGCGGGAGGTGTCGGGGAGACCCAGTACTTC. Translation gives CASSGLAGGVGETQYF.